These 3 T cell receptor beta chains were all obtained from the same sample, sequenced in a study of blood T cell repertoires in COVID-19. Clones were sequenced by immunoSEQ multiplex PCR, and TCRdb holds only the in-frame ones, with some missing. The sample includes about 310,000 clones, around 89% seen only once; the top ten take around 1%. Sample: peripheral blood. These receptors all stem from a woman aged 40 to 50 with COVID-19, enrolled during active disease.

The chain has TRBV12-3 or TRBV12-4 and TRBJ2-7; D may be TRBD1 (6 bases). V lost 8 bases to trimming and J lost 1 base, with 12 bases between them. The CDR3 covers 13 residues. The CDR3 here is CASGGGWSYEQYF. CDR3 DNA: TGTGCCAGCGGGGGCGGGTGGTCCTACGAGCAGTACTTC.

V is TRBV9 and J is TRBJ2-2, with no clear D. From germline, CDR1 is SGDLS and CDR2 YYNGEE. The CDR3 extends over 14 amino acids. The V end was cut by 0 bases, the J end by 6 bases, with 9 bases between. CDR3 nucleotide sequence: TGTGCCAGCAGCGTAGTGGCTCCTCCCGGGGAGCTGTTTTTT. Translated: CASSVVAPPGELFF.

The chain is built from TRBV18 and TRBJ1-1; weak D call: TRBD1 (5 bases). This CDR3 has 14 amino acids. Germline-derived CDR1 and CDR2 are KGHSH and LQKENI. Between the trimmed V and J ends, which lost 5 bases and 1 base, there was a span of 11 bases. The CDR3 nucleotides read TGTGCCAGCTCATACTGGGGCCCGAACACTGAAGCTTTCTTT. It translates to CASSYWGPNTEAFF.